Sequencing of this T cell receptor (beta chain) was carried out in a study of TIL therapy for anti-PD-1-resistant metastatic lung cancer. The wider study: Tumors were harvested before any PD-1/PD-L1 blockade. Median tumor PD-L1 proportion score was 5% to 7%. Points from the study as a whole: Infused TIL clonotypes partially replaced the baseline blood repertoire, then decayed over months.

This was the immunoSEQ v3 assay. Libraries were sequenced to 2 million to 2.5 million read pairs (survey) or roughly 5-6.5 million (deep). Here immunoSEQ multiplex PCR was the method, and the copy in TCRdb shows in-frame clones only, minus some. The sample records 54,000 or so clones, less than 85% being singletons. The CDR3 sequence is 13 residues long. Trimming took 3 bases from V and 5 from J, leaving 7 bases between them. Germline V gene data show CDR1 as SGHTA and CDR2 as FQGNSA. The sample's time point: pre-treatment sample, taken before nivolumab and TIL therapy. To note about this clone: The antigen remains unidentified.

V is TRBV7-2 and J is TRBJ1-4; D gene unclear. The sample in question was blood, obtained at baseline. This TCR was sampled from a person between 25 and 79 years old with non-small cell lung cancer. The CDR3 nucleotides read TGTGCCAGCAGCTTGGACGCAAATGAAAAACTGTTTTTT. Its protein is CASSLDANEKLFF.